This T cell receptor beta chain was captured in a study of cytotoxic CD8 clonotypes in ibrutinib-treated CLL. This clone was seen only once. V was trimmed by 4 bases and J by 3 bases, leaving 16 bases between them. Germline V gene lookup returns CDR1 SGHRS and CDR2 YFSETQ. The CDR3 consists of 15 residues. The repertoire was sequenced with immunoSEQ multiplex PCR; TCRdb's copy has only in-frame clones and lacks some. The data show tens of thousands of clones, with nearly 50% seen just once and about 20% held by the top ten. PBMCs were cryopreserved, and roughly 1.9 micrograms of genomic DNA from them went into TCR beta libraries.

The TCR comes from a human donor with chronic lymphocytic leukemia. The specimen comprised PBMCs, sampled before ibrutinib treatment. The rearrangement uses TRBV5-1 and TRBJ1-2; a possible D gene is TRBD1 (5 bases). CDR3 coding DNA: TGCGCCAGCAGCAGTGGGGCAGCAGTTGACTATGGCTACACCTTC. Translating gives CASSSGAAVDYGYTF.